These 16 T cell receptor beta chains were sequenced from one sample in a study of blood T cell repertoires in COVID-19. The data were produced by immunoSEQ multiplex PCR, yet TCRdb's version contains in-frame clones alone and is incomplete. The table records tens of thousands of clones, 81% of them present only once. Sequencing was performed on peripheral blood. The receptors were gathered from a man older than 75 with COVID-19, enrolled during active disease.

The rearrangement uses TRBV6-2 or TRBV6-3 and TRBJ1-5, with D maybe TRBD1 (6 bases). The germline V gene encodes CDR1 MNHEY and CDR2 SVGEGT. Trimming took 0 bases from V and 3 from J, leaving 15 bases between them. CDR3 length: 17 residues. As DNA, the CDR3 is TGTGCCAGCAGTTACTCGGGGGACACCGGGGTCAATCAGCCCCAGCATTTT. Encoded protein: CASSYSGDTGVNQPQHF.

This clone was counted a few times. The rearrangement joins TRBV11-3 to TRBJ2-1, with 9 bases fitting TRBD2. CDR1 and CDR2 (germline): SGHNT, YENEEA. V was clipped by 5 bases and J by 9 bases; unmatched bases: 8. The CDR3 is 14 amino acids. CDR3 sequence (DNA): TGTGCCAGCAGCCGCCTGCGGGAGGGCGGTGAGCAGTTCTTC. Its translation is CASSRLREGGEQFF. Based on the CDR3 plus reference TRBV11-3 and TRBJ2-1, the full variable domain is EAGVVQSPRYKIIEKKQPVAFWCNPISGHNTLYWYLQNLGQGPELLIRYENEEAVDDSQLPKDRFSAERLKGVDSTLKIQPAELGDSAVYLCASSRLREGGEQFFGPGTRLTVL.

J is TRBJ2-1 and V is TRBV11-3; maybe TRBD2 (5 bases). The CDR3 length is 15 residues. Trimming shortened V by 3 bases and J by 0 bases, and 9 bases separated the two germline ends. Germline V lookup: CDR1 SGHNT, CDR2 YENEEA. The chain's CDR3 is CASSLRGSSYNEQFF. The CDR3 DNA follows: TGTGCCAGCAGCTTGCGAGGGAGCTCCTACAATGAGCAGTTCTTC.

This clone is a singleton in its sample. V is TRBV6-2 or TRBV6-3 and J is TRBJ2-3, with 11 bases identical to TRBD2. J gave up 5 bases and V 0 bases, and 13 bases lay outside the gene matches. Germline CDR1 and CDR2: MNHEY and SVGEGT. The CDR3 is 19 residues long. For the CDR3, the DNA is TGTGCCAGCAGTTACTCGATAATGACTAGCGGGGCTCTCGGAGATACGCAGTATTTT. This gives the protein CASSYSIMTSGALGDTQYF.

The V and J genes are TRBV3-1 (or the pseudogene TRBV3-2) and TRBJ2-7; D unclear. With 3 bases removed from V and 0 bases from J, the gap between germline ends came to 6 bases. This CDR3 has 13 amino acids. The germline CDR1 and CDR2 sequences are LGHDT and YNNKEL (reference sequence). The CDR3, as DNA: TGTGCCAGCAGCCATGTCAGCTCCTACGAGCAGTACTTC. Translated, it gives CASSHVSSYEQYF.

This clone was seen a handful of times. The chain carries TRBV6-5 and TRBJ1-5, with unresolved D. This CDR3 comprises 14 residues. V was trimmed by 8 bases and J by 3 bases, leaving 14 bases between them. The germline gives CDR1 MNHEY, CDR2 SVGAGI. The CDR3 DNA is TGTGCCAGCGACCATTCAGGACTCAATCAGCCCCAGCATTTT. It codes for CASDHSGLNQPQHF.

This clone was seen more than once but under ten times. The chain carries TRBV5-4 and TRBJ2-7; a possible D gene is TRBD1 (6 bases). The CDR3 contains 14 residues. Trimming removed 4 bases at V and 0 bases at J, with 11 bases between. Germline V gene sequence: CDR1 SGHNT, CDR2 YYREEE (reference sequence). The CDR3 bases are TGTGCCAGCAGCGCTGACAGGATCTCCTACGAGCAGTACTTC. Protein product: CASSADRISYEQYF.

This chain connects TRBV27 to TRBJ2-4, with 9 bases matching TRBD2. Losses at the gene ends were 5 bases for V and 6 bases for J; bases not matched to a gene: 11. Germline values: CDR1 MNHEY, CDR2 SMNVEV (reference sequence). The CDR3 covers 16 residues. The CDR3 bases are TGTGCCAGCAGTGACAGGATAGCGGGAGTGGGAAACATTCAGTACTTC. Translated: CASSDRIAGVGNIQYF.

V is TRBV18 and J is TRBJ1-1, with 7 bases matching TRBD1. Germline trimming cut 2 bases from V and 8 bases from J; bases unmatched to any gene: 8. The germline V gene encodes CDR1 KGHSH and CDR2 LQKENI. The CDR3 is 14 residues long. CDR3 residues: CASSPRDREGEAFF. The CDR3 DNA follows: TGTGCCAGCTCACCAAGGGACAGAGAAGGGGAAGCTTTCTTT.

The chain carries TRBV30 and TRBJ1-4; D is uncertain. V was clipped by 0 bases and J by 12 bases, with 11 bases between them. This CDR3 has 12 amino acids. The germline V gene has CDR1 GTSNPN and CDR2 SVGIG (reference sequence). The CDR3 reads CAWSVRSIELFF. The CDR3 DNA sequence: TGTGCCTGGAGTGTACGTAGTATAGAACTGTTTTTT.

V and J are TRBV5-6 and TRBJ2-3; D possibly corresponds to TRBD2 (7 bases). V lost 4 bases and J 2 bases, leaving 14 bases between the germline ends. CDR3 size: 15 residues. From germline, CDR1 is SGHDT and CDR2 YYEEEE. CDR3 in DNA: TGTGCCAGCAGCCTGAGGGGGGGTCTCACAGATACGCAGTATTTT. Its translation is CASSLRGGLTDTQYF.

The chain uses TRBV6-5 and TRBJ1-5, with TRBD1 identical over 7 bases. The CDR3 covers 14 residues. V shed 6 bases, J shed 8 bases, and the junction held 10 bases outside the gene matches. The germline gives CDR1 MNHEY, CDR2 SVGAGI. The CDR3 coding sequence is TGTGCCAGCAGGCGCCAGGGGGTTAGGGAGCCCCAGCATTTT. Translated, it gives CASRRQGVREPQHF.

This sequence joins TRBV10-2 and TRBJ2-7, with D maybe TRBD1 (6 bases). Trimming pared 8 bases from V and 5 bases from J, leaving 13 bases between. Germline V gives CDR1 WSHSY, CDR2 SAAADI. The CDR3 is 12 amino acids. The CDR3 DNA follows: TGCGCCAGCTTAACAGGGCGGCACGAGCAGTACTTC. Its translation is CASLTGRHEQYF.

The CDR3 loop reads CASSESSGGTTYEQYF. Written as DNA, the CDR3 is TGTGCCAGCAGTGAGTCTAGCGGGGGCACTACCTACGAGCAGTACTTC. This chain links TRBV2 with TRBJ2-7; TRBD2 matches 10 bases. With V trimmed by 3 bases and J by 2 bases, 7 bases remained unmatched. Germline V lookup: CDR1 SNHLY, CDR2 FYNNEI. The CDR3 contains 16 residues.

V usage is TRBV6-5 and J usage is TRBJ2-5, with D possibly TRBD1 on 6 matching bases. In germline, CDR1 is MNHEY, CDR2 SVGAGI. V lost 6 bases to trimming and J lost 5 bases, with 13 bases between them. The CDR3 loop spans 13 amino acids. The CDR3 DNA reads as TGTGCCAGCAGAACACAGGGAAAGGAGACCCAGTACTTC. It codes for CASRTQGKETQYF.

In its sample, this clone is medium-sized. The chain is built from TRBV6-5 and TRBJ2-7, with 8 positions matching TRBD1. Trimming removed 0 bases from V and 4 bases from J; junction bases left unmatched: 5. The CDR3 has 15 residues. Germline V gene sequence: CDR1 MNHEY, CDR2 SVGAGI. The CDR3 DNA reads TGTGCCAGCAGTTACTCTGGACAGGGCAGGTACGAGCAGTACTTC. Amino acid sequence: CASSYSGQGRYEQYF.